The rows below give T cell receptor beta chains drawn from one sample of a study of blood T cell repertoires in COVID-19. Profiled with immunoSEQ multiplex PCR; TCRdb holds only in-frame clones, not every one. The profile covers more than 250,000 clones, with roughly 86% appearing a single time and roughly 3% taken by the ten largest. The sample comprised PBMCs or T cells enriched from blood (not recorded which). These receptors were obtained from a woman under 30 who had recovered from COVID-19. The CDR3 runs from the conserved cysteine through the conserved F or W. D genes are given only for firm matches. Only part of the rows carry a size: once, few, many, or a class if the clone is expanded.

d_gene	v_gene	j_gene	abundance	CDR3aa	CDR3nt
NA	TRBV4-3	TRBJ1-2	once	CASSQDGGAGGYTF	TGCGCCAGCAGCCAAGACGGCGGGGCGGGTGGCTACACCTTC
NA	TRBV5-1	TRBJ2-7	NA	CASSLAPAELAYEQYF	TGCGCCAGCAGCTTGGCCCCGGCGGAGCTCGCCTACGAGCAGTACTTC
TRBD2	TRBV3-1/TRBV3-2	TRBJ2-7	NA	CASSHGAGEGEQYF	TGTGCCAGCAGCCATGGAGCGGGAGAGGGCGAGCAGTACTTC
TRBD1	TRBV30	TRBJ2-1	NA	CAWSVGRGLVNEQFF	TGTGCCTGGAGTGTTGGCAGGGGGCTGGTCAATGAGCAGTTCTTC
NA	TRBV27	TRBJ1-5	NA	CASTSRAGVQHF	TGTGCCAGCACCTCCCGAGCGGGGGTCCAGCATTTT
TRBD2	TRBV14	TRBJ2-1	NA	CASSQDGWSSGGSYNEQFF	TGTGCCAGCAGCCAAGACGGGTGGTCTAGCGGGGGTAGTTACAATGAGCAGTTCTTC
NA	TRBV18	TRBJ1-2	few	CASSSQGARGYTF	TGTGCCAGCTCATCACAGGGAGCTCGTGGCTACACCTTC
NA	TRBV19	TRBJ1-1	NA	CASSATAITEAFF	TGTGCCAGTAGTGCGACAGCGATAACTGAAGCTTTCTTT
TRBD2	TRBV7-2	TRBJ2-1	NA	CASSPRFKLAGEGGEQFF	TGTGCCAGCAGCCCGCGTTTCAAATTAGCGGGAGAGGGCGGTGAGCAGTTCTTC
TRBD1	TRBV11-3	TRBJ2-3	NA	CASSYGQGGILTDTQYF	TGTGCCAGCAGCTACGGACAGGGGGGGATCCTCACAGATACGCAGTATTTT
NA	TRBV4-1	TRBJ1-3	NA	CASSQNRQNSGNTIYF	TGCGCCAGCAGCCAGAACAGACAGAATTCTGGAAACACCATATATTTT
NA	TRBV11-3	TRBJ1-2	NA	CASSLTQFIGYTF	TGTGCCAGCAGCTTAACACAGTTTATCGGCTACACCTTC
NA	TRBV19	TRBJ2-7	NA	CAVGEAGEAVEQYF	TGTGCCGTGGGGGAGGCAGGTGAGGCCGTCGAGCAGTACTTC
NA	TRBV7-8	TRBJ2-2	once	CASIPGSTGELFF	TGTGCCAGCATCCCCGGGTCAACCGGGGAGCTGTTTTTT
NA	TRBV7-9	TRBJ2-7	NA	CASSLAASRDEQYF	TGTGCCAGCAGCTTAGCGGCTAGTCGCGACGAGCAGTACTTC
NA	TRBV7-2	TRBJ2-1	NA	CASSANSGSYNEQFF	TGTGCCAGCAGCGCTAACAGCGGATCCTACAATGAGCAGTTCTTC
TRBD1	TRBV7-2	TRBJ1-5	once	CASSSRTGWDQPQHF	TGTGCCAGCAGCTCCCGGACAGGCTGGGATCAGCCCCAGCATTTT
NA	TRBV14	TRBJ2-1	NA	CASSHRQVHEQFF	TGTGCCAGCAGCCACCGACAGGTTCATGAGCAGTTCTTC
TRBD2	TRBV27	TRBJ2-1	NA	CASTPGGSVDNEQFF	TGTGCCAGCACCCCTGGCGGGAGTGTCGACAATGAGCAGTTCTTC
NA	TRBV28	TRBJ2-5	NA	CASSLVREQETQYF	TGTGCCAGCAGTTTAGTCAGGGAACAAGAGACCCAGTACTTC
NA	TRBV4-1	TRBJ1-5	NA	CASSQGWLGVSNQPQHF	TGCGCCAGCAGCCAAGGTTGGTTAGGGGTGAGCAATCAGCCCCAGCATTTT
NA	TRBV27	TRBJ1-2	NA	CASSFQGNYGYTF	TGTGCCAGCAGTTTTCAGGGAAACTATGGCTACACCTTC
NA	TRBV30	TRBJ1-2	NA	CAWTLLASYGYTF	TGTGCCTGGACCCTCTTGGCCAGCTATGGCTACACCTTC
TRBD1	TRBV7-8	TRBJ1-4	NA	CASSSNTGGLATNEKLFF	TGTGCCAGCAGCTCGAATACAGGGGGGCTCGCAACTAATGAAAAACTGTTTTTT